What follows are 21 T cell receptor beta chains derived from one specimen sequenced in a study of T cells expressing NK-cell markers. For each CDR3 protein, TCRdb gives one entry from its re-call of the 5' RACE reads, without DNA. Here the sample table reports about 460,000 distinct CDR3 sequences. The sample was blood T cells: a sorted CD56 or NKG2C T cell subset, CD4+ or CD8+ T cells, or bulk PBMC T cells (not recorded which). The origin of the receptors is a woman in her forties or fifties in good health.

The CDR3 sequence is CASGSGITPYEQYF. The genes are TRBV12-5 and TRBJ2-7; the TRBD1 assignment by TCRdb is unverifiable without DNA. Germline CDR1 is LGHNT and CDR2 is FRNRAP. CDR3 length: 14 amino acids.

J is TRBJ2-1 and V is TRBV12-3 or TRBV12-4; TCRdb lists TRBD1, though no DNA is available to test this call. The CDR3 length is 14 residues. CDR3 amino acids: CASSPGTTYNEQFF.

The chain carries TRBV7-8 and TRBJ2-1. CDR3 length: 14 residues. Per germline, CDR1 SGHVS and CDR2 FQNEAQ. The CDR3 protein is CASSLADAYNEQFF.

This chain joins TRBV10-3 and TRBJ2-1. CDR1 ENHRY and CDR2 SYGVKD come from the germline V gene. The CDR3 runs 11 residues. CDR3 protein: CAISAANEQFF.

The chain couples TRBV30 to TRBJ2-1; checking the TCRdb D call of TRBD1 is not possible without DNA. The CDR3 extends over 14 amino acids. Germline assignment: CDR1 GTSNPN and CDR2 SVGIG (reference sequence). CDR3 protein: CAWITAGNYNEQFF.

This sequence joins TRBV6-2 or TRBV6-3 and TRBJ2-2; TCRdb proposes TRBD1, but this gene call is untestable without DNA. Germline values: CDR1 MNHEY, CDR2 SVGEGT. The CDR3 consists of 19 residues. CDR3 sequence reads: CASSLSPRGPESISGELFF.

This sequence joins TRBV10-3 and TRBJ2-2. CDR1 ENHRY and CDR2 SYGVKD come from the germline V gene. The CDR3 is 14 amino acids. CDR3 loop: CAIILYPNTGELFF.

The rearrangement joins TRBV20-1 to TRBJ2-1; without DNA, the TCRdb call of TRBD2 cannot be checked. Germline lookup yields CDR1 DFQATT and CDR2 SNEGSKA (reference sequence). The CDR3 has 19 residues. CDR3 in amino acids: CSARNPGTSGTSSYNEQFF.

The J gene is TRBJ2-2, the V gene TRBV7-3; absent DNA, TCRdb's TRBD1 call cannot be checked. The germline V gene has CDR1 SGHTA and CDR2 FQGTGA. The length of the CDR3 is 12 residues. The CDR3 sequence: CASSAGEGELFF.

The chain recombines TRBV20-1 with TRBJ2-7; TCRdb's D call, TRBD1, is unchecked because there is no DNA. CDR3 length: 15 residues. Germline assignment: CDR1 DFQATT and CDR2 SNEGSKA (reference sequence). The CDR3: CSAREPTGAAYEQYF.

The chain couples TRBV3-1 to TRBJ2-5; TCRdb selects TRBD2, and the lack of DNA leaves this call unchecked. CDR1 and CDR2 (germline): LGHDT, YNNKEL (reference sequence). CDR3 length: 16 amino acids. Here the CDR3 reads CASSHYGGLREETQYF.

The V and J genes are TRBV12-5 and TRBJ2-3; no DNA is available, so the TRBD2 call from TCRdb remains unchecked. This CDR3 is 12 amino acids long. Germline V gives CDR1 LGHNT, CDR2 FRNRAP. The CDR3 spells CASSGIKDTQYF.

The V gene is TRBV5-8, the J gene TRBJ1-5; TCRdb returns TRBD1, unconfirmable since there is no DNA. This CDR3 has 15 residues. Germline V CDR1 and CDR2: SGHTS, YDEGEE. The CDR3 sequence is CASSAGTGGNQPQHF.

The rearrangement links TRBV5-1 to TRBJ2-1; TCRdb reports TRBD1, a call that lacks DNA to check it against. CDR1 is SGHRS, CDR2 YFSETQ, per germline. The CDR3 contains 14 residues. This CDR3 reads CASSPYRGDNEQFF. Together with reference TRBV5-1 and TRBJ2-1, the CDR3 gives the full variable domain: KAGVTQTPRYLIKTRGQQVTLSCSPISGHRSVSWYQQTPGQGLQFLFEYFSETQRNKGNFPGRFSGRQFSNSRSEMNVSTLELGDSALYLCASSPYRGDNEQFFGPGTRLTVL.

The genes are TRBV24-1 and TRBJ2-3; TCRdb picks TRBD1, but there is no DNA to check that call. The germline V gene encodes CDR1 KGHDR and CDR2 SFDVKD. This CDR3 is 15 amino acids long. CDR3 sequence: CATSGMTGERDTQYF.

This sequence joins TRBV12-3 or TRBV12-4 and TRBJ2-2; TCRdb names TRBD1, which stays unverified in the absence of DNA. The CDR3 has 14 residues. CDR3 amino acids: CASSSGQGYGELFF.

The chain recombines TRBV12-3 or TRBV12-4 with TRBJ2-1; TCRdb's D call of TRBD2 is untestable without DNA. The CDR3 spans 15 residues. CDR3 residues: CASSLYSGRANEQFF.

The J gene is TRBJ2-2, the V gene TRBV5-5; TCRdb gives TRBD1 as the D gene, but with no DNA this cannot be confirmed. Looked up from germline, CDR1 is SGHKS and CDR2 is YYEKEE (reference sequence). The CDR3 is 15 amino acids. The chain's CDR3 is CASSLEGVPTGELFF.

The CDR3 sequence: CSAPSGTSSNEQFF. V usage is TRBV20-1 and J usage is TRBJ2-1; no DNA is available, so the TRBD2 call from TCRdb remains unchecked. Germline V CDR1 and CDR2: DFQATT, SNEGSKA (reference sequence). The length of the CDR3 is 14 residues.

This chain joins TRBV7-9 and TRBJ2-1; TCRdb proposes TRBD2, but this gene call is untestable without DNA. Germline loops: CDR1 SEHNR, CDR2 FQNEAQ (reference sequence). The CDR3 loop spans 17 amino acids. The CDR3 loop reads CASSPWSSGNRYNEQFF.

The chain uses TRBV5-4 and TRBJ1-1; the D gene TCRdb calls, TRBD1, cannot be checked with no DNA. CDR3 length: 16 residues. The germline V gene encodes CDR1 SGHNT and CDR2 YYREEE (reference sequence). The CDR3 protein is CASSPRQGASGTEAFF.